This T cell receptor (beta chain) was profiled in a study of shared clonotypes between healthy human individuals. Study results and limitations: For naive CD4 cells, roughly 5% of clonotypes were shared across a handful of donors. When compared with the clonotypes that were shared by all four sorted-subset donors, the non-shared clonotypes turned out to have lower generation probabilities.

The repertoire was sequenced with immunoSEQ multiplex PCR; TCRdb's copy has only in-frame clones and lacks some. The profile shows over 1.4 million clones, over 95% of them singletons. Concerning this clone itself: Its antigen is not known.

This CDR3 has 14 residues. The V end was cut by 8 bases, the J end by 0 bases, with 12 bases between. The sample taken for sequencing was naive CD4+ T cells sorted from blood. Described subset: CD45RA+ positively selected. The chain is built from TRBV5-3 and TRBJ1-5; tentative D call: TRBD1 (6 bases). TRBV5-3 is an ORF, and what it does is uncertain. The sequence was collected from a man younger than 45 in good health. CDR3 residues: CASRLDSSNQPQHF. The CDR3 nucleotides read TGTGCCAGCAGATTGGACAGTAGCAATCAGCCCCAGCATTTT.